These T cell receptor beta chains were read from a single sample in a study of blood T cell repertoires in COVID-19. Sequenced by immunoSEQ multiplex PCR; TCRdb stores in-frame clones only, minus some. The table records 95,000 to 110,000 clones, roughly 87% of them present only once. Sequenced sample: peripheral blood. The receptors stem from an elderly woman in a cohort sampled during active COVID-19. Both conserved end residues are trimmed from each CDR3. The order of the fields is J gene, V gene, CDR3 protein.

j_call: TRBJ2-2
v_call: TRBV7-9
cdr3_aa: ASIQQSTNTGELF

j_call: TRBJ1-1
v_call: TRBV7-3
cdr3_aa: ASSLDGDTEAF

j_call: TRBJ2-3
v_call: TRBV5-6
cdr3_aa: ASSLATGGTDTQY

j_call: TRBJ2-2
v_call: TRBV21-1
cdr3_aa: ASSKSASGQPAGELF

j_call: TRBJ2-3
v_call: TRBV18
cdr3_aa: ASARTGITDTQY

j_call: TRBJ2-3
v_call: TRBV3-1/TRBV3-2
cdr3_aa: ASSQRQGAGDTQY

j_call: TRBJ2-7
v_call: TRBV18
cdr3_aa: ASSGENNEQY

j_call: TRBJ2-4
v_call: TRBV11-2
cdr3_aa: ASKNELAKNIQY

j_call: TRBJ2-6
v_call: TRBV28
cdr3_aa: ASSPDRRWANVLT

j_call: TRBJ1-2
v_call: TRBV5-8
cdr3_aa: ASSFWGGGYT

j_call: TRBJ1-1
v_call: TRBV10-3
cdr3_aa: AISESGRIGDTEAF

j_call: TRBJ1-4
v_call: TRBV6-5
cdr3_aa: ASRRDRLTNEKLF

j_call: TRBJ2-2
v_call: TRBV7-9
cdr3_aa: ASSSGGVTGELF

j_call: TRBJ1-3
v_call: TRBV11-2
cdr3_aa: ASSSWETGAGNTIY

j_call: TRBJ2-2
v_call: TRBV4-1
cdr3_aa: ASSPGVTGELF

j_call: TRBJ1-5
v_call: TRBV28
cdr3_aa: AGATGNNQPQH

j_call: TRBJ1-1
v_call: TRBV11-2
cdr3_aa: ASSLQGTMNTEAF

j_call: TRBJ2-2
v_call: TRBV5-4
cdr3_aa: ASSLARTGGTGELF

j_call: TRBJ2-3
v_call: TRBV24-1
cdr3_aa: ATSDPSERTQY

j_call: TRBJ1-1
v_call: TRBV28
cdr3_aa: ASLGRGRTNTEAF

j_call: TRBJ2-1
v_call: TRBV19
cdr3_aa: ASASDRDTEQF

j_call: TRBJ1-4
v_call: TRBV6-5
cdr3_aa: ASRPGQVVKLF

j_call: TRBJ1-2
v_call: TRBV18
cdr3_aa: ASSEDRGGYGYT

j_call: TRBJ1-2
v_call: TRBV5-6
cdr3_aa: ASSFVQSGYGYT

j_call: TRBJ1-1
v_call: TRBV5-4
cdr3_aa: ASSLGGFATTEAF

j_call: TRBJ2-1
v_call: TRBV6-5
cdr3_aa: ASSLLNDEQF

j_call: TRBJ2-2
v_call: TRBV4-1
cdr3_aa: ATDGGPNTGELF

j_call: TRBJ2-5
v_call: TRBV14
cdr3_aa: ASSRTPGLGTQY

j_call: TRBJ1-5
v_call: TRBV7-9
cdr3_aa: ASSLQGGNNQPQH

j_call: TRBJ1-2
v_call: TRBV27
cdr3_aa: ASGEGAYGYT

j_call: TRBJ1-3
v_call: TRBV7-9
cdr3_aa: ASSLAGGGAGNTIY

j_call: TRBJ2-3
v_call: TRBV29-1
cdr3_aa: SVVDRVSDTQY

j_call: TRBJ2-1
v_call: TRBV4-2
cdr3_aa: ASSQDMTTLQYNEQF

j_call: TRBJ2-7
v_call: TRBV4-2
cdr3_aa: ASSQVTVYEQY

j_call: TRBJ2-6
v_call: TRBV11-3
cdr3_aa: ASSSDRGPGANVLT

j_call: TRBJ2-7
v_call: TRBV18
cdr3_aa: ASSPMPSGAYEQY

j_call: TRBJ1-6
v_call: TRBV2
cdr3_aa: AIRDRAIEPLH

j_call: TRBJ2-2
v_call: TRBV5-1
cdr3_aa: ASSPTSANTGELF

j_call: TRBJ2-7
v_call: TRBV6-1
cdr3_aa: ASSEVGTGSYEQY